This TCR beta chain was observed in a study of T cell repertoires in cytomegalovirus infection. Study-level findings and limits: In two of eight donors, the top clonotype was HLA-C-restricted CMV-specific. Summed frequency of public TCR beta families distinguished CMV carriers with the relevant HLA.

MiXCR, applied by TCRdb to the reads, yields one record per CDR3 protein. The sample contains around 530,000 distinct CDR3 sequences, around 27% of which appear only once. The CDR3 spans 18 residues. V dropped 0 bases and J dropped 4; count of bases not matched to a gene: 9. Looked up from germline, CDR1 is SGHRS and CDR2 is YFSETQ. This clonotype was counted a single time. Its antigen is unknown. The clonotype originates from a human donor in good health (CMV status not recorded). Some clones in this sample may be carry-over from other donors' samples. Sequenced sample: PBMCs. The chain has TRBV5-1 and TRBJ2-6, with TRBD1 identical over 8 bases. For the CDR3, the DNA is TGCGCCAGCAGCTTGGGGGGCTACAGGGGGTCCGGGGCCAACGTCCTGACTTTC. It codes for CASSLGGYRGSGANVLTF.